Listed here are 10 T cell receptor beta chains from one sample, sequenced in a study of blood T cell repertoires in COVID-19. Method: immunoSEQ multiplex PCR; TCRdb's copy keeps in-frame clones and lacks some. This sample yields about 38,000 clones, of which around 90% are seen a single time; less than 30% belongs to the top ten. Sequenced material: peripheral blood. These receptors all stem from a man between 60 and 75 years old with active or convalescent COVID-19.

J is TRBJ2-7 and V is TRBV5-8; possibly TRBD1 for D (5 bases). Per germline, CDR1 SGHTS and CDR2 YDEGEE. There are 14 residues in the CDR3. V gave up 0 bases and J gave up 0 bases, with 7 bases separating them. CDR3 coding DNA: TGTGCCAGCAGCTTGGAGCAGGGCTCCTACGAGCAGTACTTC. Translation gives CASSLEQGSYEQYF.

This clone was seen once. The chain links TRBV6-5 to TRBJ1-5; D is undetermined. CDR1 MNHEY and CDR2 SVGAGI come from the germline V gene. V lost 6 bases and J lost 4, with 13 bases in between. The CDR3 length is 14 residues. CDR3 amino acids: CASSEGRRNQPQHF. DNA of the CDR3: TGTGCCAGCAGCGAGGGCAGGAGGAATCAGCCCCAGCATTTT.

The chain links TRBV12-3 or TRBV12-4 to TRBJ1-3; tentatively, D is TRBD1 (5 bases). The V end was cut by 6 bases, the J end by 4 bases, with 10 bases between. The CDR3 is 13 amino acids. The CDR3 DNA reads as TGTGCCAGCAGATCAGGGAACGGAAACACCATATATTTT. Its translation is CASRSGNGNTIYF.

This clone has just one count. V is TRBV3-1 (or the pseudogene TRBV3-2) and J is TRBJ2-1, with TRBD2 matching 9 bases. Germline V CDR1 and CDR2: LGHDT, YNNKEL (reference sequence). CDR3 length: 16 amino acids. With V trimmed by 2 bases and J by 6 bases, 8 bases remained unmatched. The DNA for the CDR3 is TGTGCCAGCAGCCAACCACGGCTAGCGGGGACCAATGAGCAGTTCTTC. Protein sequence: CASSQPRLAGTNEQFF.

This sequence joins TRBV2 and TRBJ2-7, with TRBD1 identical over 9 bases. J gave up 1 base and V 7 bases, and 8 bases lay outside the gene matches. This CDR3 has 15 residues. Per the germline V gene, CDR1 is SNHLY and CDR2 is FYNNEI. This chain's CDR3 is CASNLPGTGSYEQYF. The CDR3, as DNA: TGTGCCAGCAACCTCCCCGGGACAGGGTCCTACGAGCAGTACTTC.

This clone came up a few times. The CDR3 region has the DNA TGTGCCAGCAGCTTAGCGGGAGACTACAATGAGCAGTTCTTC. Translated, it gives CASSLAGDYNEQFF. The chain has TRBV7-6 and TRBJ2-1; D may be TRBD2 (5 bases). V lost 0 bases, J lost 3 bases, and 6 bases lay in between. Germline lookup yields CDR1 SGHVS and CDR2 FNYEAQ. The CDR3 spans 14 residues.

V gene TRBV10-3 combines with J gene TRBJ2-1; no firm D call. The CDR3 loop spans 16 amino acids. V lost 0 bases and J lost 5, with 14 bases in between. Germline CDR1 reads ENHRY; CDR2 reads SYGVKD. CDR3 nucleotide sequence: TGTGCCATCAGTGAGTCTCTTAGCTCACGAAACAATGAGCAGTTCTTC. This gives the protein CAISESLSSRNNEQFF.

The sample holds one count of this clone. This chain links TRBV6-1 with TRBJ1-4; D gene uncertain. V lost 1 base, J lost 3 bases, and 18 bases lay in between. The length of the CDR3 is 18 residues. The germline gives CDR1 MNHNS, CDR2 SASEGT. As DNA, the CDR3 is TGTGCCAGCAGTGAAGGGTACCCCGGAGCTGGAGCTAATGAAAAACTGTTTTTT. This encodes CASSEGYPGAGANEKLFF.

The chain carries TRBV29-1 and TRBJ2-2; 7 bases match TRBD1. The CDR3 loop spans 14 amino acids. Germline loops: CDR1 SQVTM, CDR2 ANQGSEA. Trimming cost V 6 bases and J 7 bases; bases outside gene matches: 11. The chain's CDR3 is CSVRPHRGGGELFF. The CDR3 coding sequence is TGCAGCGTACGCCCTCACAGGGGCGGCGGGGAGCTGTTTTTT.

J is TRBJ1-2 and V is TRBV7-9; D possibly corresponds to TRBD1 (5 bases). Between the trimmed V and J ends, which lost 1 base and 1 base, there was a span of 7 bases. The CDR3 covers 14 residues. Germline CDR1 is SEHNR and CDR2 is FQNEAQ (reference sequence). CDR3 nucleotide sequence: TGTGCCAGCAGCTTAGACAGGAATAACTATGGCTACACCTTC. Translated, it gives CASSLDRNNYGYTF.